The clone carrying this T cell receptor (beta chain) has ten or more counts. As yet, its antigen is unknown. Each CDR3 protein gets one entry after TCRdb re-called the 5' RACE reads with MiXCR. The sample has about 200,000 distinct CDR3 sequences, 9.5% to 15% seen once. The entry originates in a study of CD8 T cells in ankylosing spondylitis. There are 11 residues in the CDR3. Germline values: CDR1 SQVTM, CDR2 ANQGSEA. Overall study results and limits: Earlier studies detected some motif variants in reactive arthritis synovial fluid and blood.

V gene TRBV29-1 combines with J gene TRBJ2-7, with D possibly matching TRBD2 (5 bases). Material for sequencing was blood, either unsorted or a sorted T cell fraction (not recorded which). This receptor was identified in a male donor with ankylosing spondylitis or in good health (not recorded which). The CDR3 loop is CSLGVMGEQYF. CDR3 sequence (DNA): TGCTCCCTCGGGGTCATGGGCGAGCAGTACTTC.